The 23 T cell receptor beta chains reported below all come from one sample, sequenced in a study of shared clonotypes between healthy human individuals. Only in-frame clones appear in the TCRdb table, and some are missing; sequencing was by immunoSEQ multiplex PCR. The data contain about 2.4 million clones, about 92% of them singletons. The sample taken for sequencing was naive CD4+ T cells sorted from blood. Documented subset: CD45RA+ positively selected. Receptors originate from a man between 18 and 29 years old in good health.

The rearrangement uses TRBV27 and TRBJ2-7, with D perhaps matching TRBD2 (6 bases). The CDR3 loop spans 14 amino acids. Trimming removed 6 bases from V and 0 bases from J, with 12 bases in between. From germline, CDR1 is MNHEY and CDR2 SMNVEV (reference sequence). CDR3 protein: CASSRLADSYEQYF. The CDR3 DNA is TGTGCCAGCAGCCGATTAGCGGACTCCTACGAGCAGTACTTC.

This sequence joins TRBV5-6 and TRBJ2-1, with D perhaps assigned TRBD1 or TRBD2 (5 bases each). V lost 4 bases, J lost 10 bases, and 15 bases lay in between. The CDR3 is 13 amino acids. Germline CDR1 reads SGHDT; CDR2 reads YYEEEE. The CDR3 region is CASSQNFGAEQFF. Written as DNA, the CDR3 is TGTGCCAGCAGCCAGAACTTCGGGGCCGAGCAGTTCTTC.

The V and J genes are TRBV5-4 and TRBJ1-3, with D tentatively TRBD1 (5 bases). Per the germline V gene, CDR1 is SGHNT and CDR2 is YYREEE (reference sequence). The length of the CDR3 is 14 residues. The V gene lost 8 bases and the J gene lost 2 bases, with 14 bases spanning the gap. The CDR3 loop reads CASSRDLPGNTIYF. In DNA form, the CDR3 reads TGTGCCAGTTCCAGGGATTTGCCTGGAAACACCATATATTTT.

CDR3 amino acids: CASSINRGSYEQYF. DNA for the CDR3: TGTGCCAGTAGTATTAACAGGGGTTCCTACGAGCAGTACTTC. The chain joins TRBV19 to TRBJ2-7, with 7 bases aligning to TRBD1. J gave up 1 base and V 3 bases, and 3 bases lay outside the gene matches. The CDR3 is 14 amino acids. Per the germline V gene, CDR1 is LNHDA and CDR2 is SQIVND (reference sequence).

J is TRBJ1-2 and V is TRBV2; a possible D gene is TRBD1 (6 bases). Trimming removed 7 bases at V and 6 bases at J, with 15 bases between. CDR1 is SNHLY, CDR2 FYNNEI, per germline. The CDR3 spans 13 residues. CDR3 bases: TGTGCCAGCATACAGGACAGATCAAATGGCTACACCTTC. Residues: CASIQDRSNGYTF.

Of note for this clone: At the DNA level, this CDR3 is encoded by other sequences in the same sample as well. The rearrangement joins TRBV27 to TRBJ1-4; 8 nucleotides agree with TRBD1. Germline CDR1 and CDR2: MNHEY and SMNVEV (reference sequence). The CDR3 is 15 amino acids. Trimming took 5 bases from V and 5 from J; bases not matched to a gene: 7. This CDR3 is CASSLLQGGNEKLFF. The CDR3 coding sequence is TGTGCCAGCAGTCTTTTACAGGGGGGAAATGAAAAACTGTTTTTT. Full variable domain (missing parts from reference TRBV27 and TRBJ1-4): EAQVTQNPRYLITVTGKKLTVTCSQNMNHEYMSWYRQDPGLGLRQIYYSMNVEVTDKGDVPEGYKVSRKEKRNFPLILESPSPNQTSLYFCASSLLQGGNEKLFFGSGTQLSVL.

V gene TRBV6-6 combines with J gene TRBJ1-1; no firm D call. The CDR3 runs to 15 residues. The germline V gene has CDR1 MNHNY and CDR2 SVGAGI (reference sequence). Trimming pared 6 bases from V and 6 bases from J, leaving 20 bases between. CDR3 nucleotide sequence: TGTGCCAGCAGAACCGGGGTTCTGGGAAACGCTGAAGCTTTCTTT. Its translation is CASRTGVLGNAEAFF.

The chain joins TRBV9 to TRBJ2-1; D perhaps matches TRBD2 (6 bases). Germline values: CDR1 SGDLS, CDR2 YYNGEE. Trimming left V 4 bases short and J 5 bases short, with 19 bases between. The CDR3 contains 16 residues. As DNA, the CDR3 is TGTGCCAGCAGCACCACAAGCGGGTCTGTAGACAATGAGCAGTTCTTC. Translating it yields CASSTTSGSVDNEQFF.

The V call is TRBV6-1, the J call TRBJ1-2; D call uncertain. Per the germline V gene, CDR1 is MNHNS and CDR2 is SASEGT. The V end lost 3 bases, the J end lost 8 bases, and 13 bases lay between the germline ends. There are 13 residues in the CDR3. The CDR3 here is CASSEGFEGGYTF. Written as DNA, the CDR3 is TGTGCCAGCAGTGAGGGCTTTGAGGGAGGCTACACCTTC.

V usage is TRBV5-6 and J usage is TRBJ2-5, with D perhaps TRBD1 or TRBD2 (5 bases each). V dropped 4 bases and J dropped 5 bases, with 15 bases sitting between them. The CDR3 is 14 amino acids. The germline V gene has CDR1 SGHDT and CDR2 YYEEEE. CDR3 bases: TGTGCCAGCAGCAGGGGAGTCAGGATTGAGACCCAGTACTTC. It translates to CASSRGVRIETQYF.

V and J are TRBV5-1 and TRBJ1-1, with 7 positions matching TRBD1. Trimming took 2 bases from V and 5 from J; bases not matched to a gene: 12. CDR1 is SGHRS and CDR2 is YFSETQ in the germline V gene. The CDR3 is 16 amino acids. Here the CDR3 DNA reads TGCGCCAGCAGCTTAAGATCCGGACAGGTTGGTACTGAAGCTTTCTTT. It encodes CASSLRSGQVGTEAFF.

The chain has TRBV7-2 and TRBJ2-7; 10 bases align to TRBD1. Germline values: CDR1 SGHTA, CDR2 FQGNSA. The CDR3 is 16 amino acids. After removal of 5 bases from V and 3 bases from J, the junction contained 10 bases not matched to a gene. CDR3 residues: CASSRGRTGGDYEQYF. The CDR3 bases are TGTGCCAGCAGCCGAGGGCGGACAGGGGGGGACTACGAGCAGTACTTC.

This chain links TRBV5-4 with TRBJ2-7; D may be TRBD1 (5 bases). Trimming pared 0 bases from V and 9 bases from J, leaving 19 bases between. This CDR3 comprises 15 residues. In germline, CDR1 is SGHNT, CDR2 YYREEE (reference sequence). CDR3 bases: TGTGCCAGCAGCTTGGCAGGGTCCACTACCTCCGGGCAGTACTTC. Its translation is CASSLAGSTTSGQYF. The whole variable domain, remainder taken from reference TRBV5-4 and TRBJ2-7, is ETGVTQSPTHLIKTRGQQVTLRCSSQSGHNTVSWYQQALGQGPQFIFQYYREEENGRGNFPPRFSGLQFPNYSSELNVNALELDDSALYLCASSLAGSTTSGQYFGPGTRLTVT.

This clone was recorded once. The chain is built from TRBV19 and TRBJ1-2; D remains ambiguous. Trimming removed 6 bases at V and 7 bases at J, with 21 bases between. CDR1 is LNHDA, CDR2 SQIVND, per germline (reference sequence). The CDR3 loop spans 15 amino acids. CDR3 sequence reads: CASSPDRGSGGGYTF. Here the CDR3 DNA reads TGTGCCAGTAGCCCGGATCGGGGTAGCGGAGGTGGCTACACCTTC.

This clone is a singleton in its sample. This chain joins TRBV30 and TRBJ2-5; 7 bases match TRBD1. The germline V gene has CDR1 GTSNPN and CDR2 SVGIG (reference sequence). CDR3 length equals 12 residues. Trimming removed 7 bases from V and 1 base from J; junction bases left unmatched: 3. CDR3 residues: CASHRGQETQYF. Here the CDR3 DNA reads TGTGCCTCCCACAGGGGCCAAGAGACCCAGTACTTC.

The chain recombines TRBV5-6 with TRBJ1-1, with TRBD1 identical over 7 bases. The CDR3 extends over 14 amino acids. Germline V gives CDR1 SGHDT, CDR2 YYEEEE. Trimming at V came to 3 bases and at J to 1 base, leaving 3 bases not matched to a gene. CDR3 nucleotide sequence: TGTGCCAGCAGCTACAACAGGGGGAACACTGAAGCTTTCTTT. Amino acids: CASSYNRGNTEAFF.

This clone appeared once. This chain uses TRBV11-3 with TRBJ2-1; D tentatively reads TRBD1 or TRBD2 (5 bases each). Germline V gene sequence: CDR1 SGHNT, CDR2 YENEEA. The V end lost 8 bases, the J end lost 5 bases, and 10 bases lay between the germline ends. The length of the CDR3 is 12 residues. This CDR3 reads CASRGLDNEQFF. The CDR3 nucleotides read TGTGCCAGCCGGGGCTTGGACAATGAGCAGTTCTTC.

The chain is built from TRBV6-1 and TRBJ2-5, with D tentatively TRBD1 (7 bases). The CDR3 has 14 residues. The germline V gene encodes CDR1 MNHNS and CDR2 SASEGT. Trimming took 4 bases from V and 5 from J, leaving 14 bases between them. CDR3 protein: CASSGQGGGETQYF. In DNA, the CDR3 is TGTGCCAGCAGTGGACAGGGTGGAGGGGAGACCCAGTACTTC.

This chain uses TRBV15 with TRBJ2-7, with D uncertain. Trimming stripped 0 bases from V and 3 bases from J, with 9 bases between. CDR1 and CDR2 from the germline V gene are LNHNV and YYDKDF (reference sequence). This CDR3 has 14 residues. The CDR3 region is CATSRDPGNYEQYF. The DNA for the CDR3 is TGTGCCACCAGCAGAGATCCCGGAAACTACGAGCAGTACTTC. The full variable domain, rest sourced from reference TRBV15 and TRBJ2-7, is DAMVIQNPRYQVTQFGKPVTLSCSQTLNHNVMYWYQQKSSQAPKLLFHYYDKDFNNEADTPDNFQSRRPNTSFCFLDIRSPGLGDTAMYLCATSRDPGNYEQYFGPGTRLTVT.

This clone was counted a single time. The rearrangement joins TRBV6-4 to TRBJ2-1, with D maybe TRBD2 (6 bases). The CDR3 totals 16 residues. Trimming pared 2 bases from V and 0 bases from J, leaving 11 bases between. CDR1 MRHNA and CDR2 SNTAGT come from the germline V gene. CDR3 in amino acids: CASSDIGGSSYNEQFF. CDR3 bases: TGTGCCAGCAGTGACATCGGGGGAAGCTCCTACAATGAGCAGTTCTTC.

This CDR3 is CASSLVWDRGNTEAFF. DNA for the CDR3: TGTGCCAGCAGCTTAGTTTGGGACAGGGGTAACACTGAAGCTTTCTTT. The chain recombines TRBV7-2 with TRBJ1-1; 10 bases match TRBD1. Trimming cost V 1 base and J 2 bases; bases outside gene matches: 4. The CDR3 has 16 residues. Germline CDR1 is SGHTA and CDR2 is FQGNSA.

The genes are TRBV11-2 and TRBJ2-3; possible D gene TRBD2, 5 bases. Between the trimmed V and J ends, which lost 10 bases and 3 bases, there was a span of 17 bases. The length of the CDR3 is 14 residues. The germline V gene has CDR1 SGHAT and CDR2 FQNNGV. CDR3: CATLSGSRTDTQYF. In DNA form, the CDR3 reads TGTGCCACTCTATCGGGGAGTAGGACAGATACGCAGTATTTT.

CDR3 bases: TGCGCCAGCAGCTTGGGCGGAACCCTAAACACTGAAGCTTTCTTT. It yields the protein CASSLGGTLNTEAFF. This rearrangement joins TRBV5-1 to TRBJ1-1, with D unresolved. With 0 bases removed from V and 2 bases from J, the gap between germline ends came to 11 bases. This CDR3 comprises 15 residues. In germline, CDR1 is SGHRS, CDR2 YFSETQ.